This entry features one TCR beta chain sequence. The CDR3 loop spans 16 amino acids. The germline CDR1 and CDR2 sequences are SEHNR and FQNEAQ (reference sequence). V trimming: 5 bases; J trimming: 4 bases; junction bases outside the gene matches: 8. The sample originates from a study of blood T cell repertoires in COVID-19. Per the study methods: Amplification of reference gene primers was used by the study to estimate nucleated cell counts. Profiled with immunoSEQ multiplex PCR; TCRdb holds only in-frame clones, not every one. The D gene and trimming were derived from the DNA, and the V and J assignments and clone size from that table. The sample records a few hundred thousand clones, about four fifths being singletons.

The chain is built from TRBV7-9 and TRBJ1-6; 7 positions agree with TRBD1. The TCR comes from a man older than 75 with acute or convalescent COVID-19. The sequenced sample was peripheral blood. The CDR3 spells CASSLEGTAYNSPLHF. The CDR3 DNA reads TGTGCCAGCAGCCTAGAAGGGACAGCATATAATTCACCCCTCCACTTT.